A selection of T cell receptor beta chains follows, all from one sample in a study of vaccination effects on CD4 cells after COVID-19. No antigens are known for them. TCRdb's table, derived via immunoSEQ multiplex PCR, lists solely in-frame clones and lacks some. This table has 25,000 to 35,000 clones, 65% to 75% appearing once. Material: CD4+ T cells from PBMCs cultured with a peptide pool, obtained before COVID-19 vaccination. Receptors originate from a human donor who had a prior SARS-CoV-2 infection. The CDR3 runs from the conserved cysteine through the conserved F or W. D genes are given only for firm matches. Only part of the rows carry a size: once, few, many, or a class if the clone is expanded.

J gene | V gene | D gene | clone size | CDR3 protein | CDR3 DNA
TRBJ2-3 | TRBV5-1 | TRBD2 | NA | CASSSGLAGSSTDTQYF | TGCGCCAGCAGCTCGGGACTAGCGGGGAGCAGCACAGATACGCAGTATTTT
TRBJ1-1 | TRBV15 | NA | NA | CATSRGYTEAFF | TGTGCCACCAGCAGAGGTTATACTGAAGCTTTCTTT
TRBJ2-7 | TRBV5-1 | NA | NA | CASSLGRGRYEQYF | TGCGCCAGCAGCCTAGGACGGGGCCGGTACGAGCAGTACTTC
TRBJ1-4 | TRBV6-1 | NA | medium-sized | CASSESQPFKLFF | TGTGCCAGCAGTGAATCTCAACCGTTTAAACTGTTTTTT
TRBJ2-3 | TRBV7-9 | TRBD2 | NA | CASSLAASGTTDTQYF | TGTGCCAGCAGCTTAGCGGCTAGCGGGACCACAGATACGCAGTATTTT
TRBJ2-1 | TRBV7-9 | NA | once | CASSPRREQFF | TGTGCCAGCAGCCCGAGAAGGGAGCAGTTCTTC
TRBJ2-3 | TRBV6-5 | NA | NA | CASSLARDTDTQYF | TGTGCCAGCAGTTTGGCCCGGGACACAGATACGCAGTATTTT
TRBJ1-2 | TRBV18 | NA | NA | CASSPYSPGESGYTF | TGTGCCAGCTCACCTTACAGCCCAGGGGAATCTGGCTACACCTTC
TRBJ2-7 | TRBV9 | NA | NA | CASSVGGFTYEQYF | TGTGCCAGCAGCGTAGGAGGGTTCACCTACGAGCAGTACTTC
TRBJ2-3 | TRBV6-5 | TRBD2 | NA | CASSYSGLGEGDTQYF | TGTGCCAGCAGTTACTCAGGACTAGGTGAGGGAGATACGCAGTATTTT
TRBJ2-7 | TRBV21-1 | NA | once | CASSLRDYPFPHEQYF | TGTGCCAGCAGCCTCCGGGACTACCCATTCCCCCACGAGCAGTACTTC
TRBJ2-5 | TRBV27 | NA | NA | CASTSYLRGQETQYF | TGTGCCAGCACCTCCTACCTCCGGGGCCAAGAGACCCAGTACTTC
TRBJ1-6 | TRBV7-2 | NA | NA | CASSLIANSNSPLHF | TGTGCCAGCAGCTTAATTGCCAATTCTAATTCACCCCTCCACTTT
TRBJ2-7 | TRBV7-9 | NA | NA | CASSSTNLDEQYF | TGTGCCAGCAGCTCGACGAATTTGGACGAGCAGTACTTC
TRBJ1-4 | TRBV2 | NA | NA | CASSYTPGPPYF | TGTGCCAGCAGTTACACTCCGGGACCTCCCTATTTT
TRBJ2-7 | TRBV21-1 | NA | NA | CASSNKPAAWFPWGLYEQYF | TGTGCCAGCAGCAACAAACCGGCGGCATGGTTTCCCTGGGGTCTCTACGAGCAGTACTTC
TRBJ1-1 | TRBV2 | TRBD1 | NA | CASSAGQGFAEAFF | TGTGCCAGCAGCGCGGGACAGGGGTTCGCTGAAGCTTTCTTT
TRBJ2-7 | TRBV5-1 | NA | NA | CASRRTTEVYEQYF | TGCGCCAGCAGACGGACGACTGAAGTGTACGAGCAGTACTTC
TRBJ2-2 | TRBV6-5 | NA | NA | CASSRDLGPGELFF | TGTGCCAGCAGCCGGGACCTTGGGCCCGGGGAGCTGTTTTTT
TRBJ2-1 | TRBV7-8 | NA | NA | CASSPVVAGLSSYNEQFF | TGTGCCAGCAGCCCGGTAGTGGCGGGATTAAGCTCCTACAATGAGCAGTTCTTC
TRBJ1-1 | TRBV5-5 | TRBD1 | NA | CASSFRFGGGADEAFF | TGTGCCAGCAGCTTTCGTTTCGGAGGGGGCGCGGATGAAGCTTTCTTT
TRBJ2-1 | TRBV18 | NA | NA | CASSRNENNEQFF | TGTGCCAGCTCACGAAACGAGAACAATGAGCAGTTCTTC
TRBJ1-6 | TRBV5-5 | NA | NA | CASSLAPPGSSPLHF | TGTGCCAGCAGCTTGGCCCCCCCAGGAAGCTCACCCCTCCACTTT
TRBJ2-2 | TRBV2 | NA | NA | CASSDRQRNTGELFF | TGTGCCAGCAGTGATCGCCAGCGGAACACCGGGGAGCTGTTTTTT
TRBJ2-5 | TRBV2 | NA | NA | CASRDGYQETQYF | TGTGCCAGCAGAGACGGATACCAAGAGACCCAGTACTTC
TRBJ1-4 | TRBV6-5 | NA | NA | CASSYDGQDEKLFF | TGTGCCAGCAGTTACGATGGACAAGATGAAAAACTGTTTTTT
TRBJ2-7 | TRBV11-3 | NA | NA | CASSLGAGFNSYEQYF | TGTGCCAGCAGCTTAGGGGCGGGGTTTAACTCCTACGAGCAGTACTTC
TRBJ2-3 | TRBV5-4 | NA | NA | CASRWTVQASTDTQYF | TGTGCCAGCAGATGGACAGTACAAGCCAGCACAGATACGCAGTATTTT
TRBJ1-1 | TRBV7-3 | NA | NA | CASSLPPRLWPEAFF | TGTGCCAGCAGCTTACCGCCCCGACTGTGGCCTGAAGCTTTCTTT
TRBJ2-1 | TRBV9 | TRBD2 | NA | CASSPSSRGVAGGRFNEQFF | TGTGCCAGCAGCCCAAGTAGTCGTGGAGTAGCGGGGGGGCGGTTCAATGAGCAGTTCTTC
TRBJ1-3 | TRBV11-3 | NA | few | CASSFSSGNTIYF | TGTGCCAGCAGCTTCAGCTCTGGAAACACCATATATTTT
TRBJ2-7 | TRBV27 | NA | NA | CASSLSQFAPYEQYF | TGTGCCAGCAGTTTATCCCAATTTGCTCCCTACGAGCAGTACTTC
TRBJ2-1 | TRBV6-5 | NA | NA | CASSRWGAHNEQFF | TGTGCCAGCAGTCGCTGGGGGGCCCACAATGAGCAGTTCTTC
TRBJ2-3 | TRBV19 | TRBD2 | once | CASSLRALAADTQYF | TGTGCCAGTAGTTTGAGGGCGCTAGCGGCAGATACGCAGTATTTT
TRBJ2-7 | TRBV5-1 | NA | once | CASSLATGILGEQYF | TGCGCCAGCAGCTTGGCTACAGGGATCTTAGGCGAGCAGTACTTC
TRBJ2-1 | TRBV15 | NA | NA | CATSRRTVLLNEQFF | TGTGCCACCAGCAGACGAACAGTACTCCTCAATGAGCAGTTCTTC
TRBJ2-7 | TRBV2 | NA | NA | CASSVPASPYEQYF | TGTGCCAGCAGTGTCCCGGCCTCCCCCTACGAGCAGTACTTC
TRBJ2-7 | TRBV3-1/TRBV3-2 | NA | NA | CASSHRGPVGEQYF | TGTGCCAGCAGCCATCGAGGGCCGGTGGGTGAGCAGTACTTC
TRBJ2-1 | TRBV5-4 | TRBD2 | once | CASRPALAGGPRSYNEQFF | TGTGCCAGCAGGCCCGCGTTAGCGGGGGGGCCTCGCTCCTACAATGAGCAGTTCTTC
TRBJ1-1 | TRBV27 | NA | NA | CASSSVMGVSEAFF | TGTGCCAGCAGTTCGGTTATGGGGGTCTCTGAAGCTTTCTTT
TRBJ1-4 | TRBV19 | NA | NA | CASSNTGIRTEKLFF | TGTGCCAGTAGTAACACCGGGATCAGGACTGAAAAACTGTTTTTT
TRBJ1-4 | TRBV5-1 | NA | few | CASSLAREGEKLFF | TGCGCCAGCAGCTTGGCCAGGGAAGGTGAAAAACTGTTTTTT
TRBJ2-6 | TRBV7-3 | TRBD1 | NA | CANPNDRDSGANVLTF | TGTGCCAACCCGAACGACAGGGACTCTGGGGCCAACGTCCTGACTTTC
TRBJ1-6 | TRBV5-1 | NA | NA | CASSLEAGPGYNSPLHF | TGCGCCAGCAGCTTGGAGGCAGGGCCCGGGTATAATTCACCCCTCCACTTT
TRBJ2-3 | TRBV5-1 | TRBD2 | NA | CASSLTAGGPADTQYF | TGCGCCAGCAGCTTGACAGCGGGGGGGCCCGCAGATACGCAGTATTTT
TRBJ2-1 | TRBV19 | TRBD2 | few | CASSRGLAGTYNEQFF | TGTGCCAGTAGTAGGGGACTAGCGGGGACCTACAATGAGCAGTTCTTC
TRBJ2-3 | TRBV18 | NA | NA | CASSPRMTSTDTQYF | TGTGCCAGCTCACCACGAATGACTAGCACAGATACGCAGTATTTT
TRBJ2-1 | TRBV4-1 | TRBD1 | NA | CASSQGDRSYNEQFF | TGCGCCAGCAGCCAAGGGGACAGGTCCTACAATGAGCAGTTCTTC
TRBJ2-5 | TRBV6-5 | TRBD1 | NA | CASSPTTGFGETQYF | TGTGCCAGCAGTCCCACGACAGGGTTTGGGGAGACCCAGTACTTC
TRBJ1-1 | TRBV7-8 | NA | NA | CASSLLREVTEAFF | TGTGCCAGCAGCTTACTTAGGGAGGTAACTGAAGCTTTCTTT
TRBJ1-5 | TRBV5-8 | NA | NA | CASSLDYGANQPQHF | TGTGCCAGCAGCTTGGATTACGGGGCGAATCAGCCCCAGCATTTT
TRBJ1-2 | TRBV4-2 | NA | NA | CASSPPLEAGSYGYTF | TGTGCCAGCAGCCCCCCCTTGGAGGCGGGGAGCTATGGCTACACCTTC
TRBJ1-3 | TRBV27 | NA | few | CASRPRGTYGNTIYF | TGTGCCAGCAGACCTCGGGGGACATACGGAAACACCATATATTTT